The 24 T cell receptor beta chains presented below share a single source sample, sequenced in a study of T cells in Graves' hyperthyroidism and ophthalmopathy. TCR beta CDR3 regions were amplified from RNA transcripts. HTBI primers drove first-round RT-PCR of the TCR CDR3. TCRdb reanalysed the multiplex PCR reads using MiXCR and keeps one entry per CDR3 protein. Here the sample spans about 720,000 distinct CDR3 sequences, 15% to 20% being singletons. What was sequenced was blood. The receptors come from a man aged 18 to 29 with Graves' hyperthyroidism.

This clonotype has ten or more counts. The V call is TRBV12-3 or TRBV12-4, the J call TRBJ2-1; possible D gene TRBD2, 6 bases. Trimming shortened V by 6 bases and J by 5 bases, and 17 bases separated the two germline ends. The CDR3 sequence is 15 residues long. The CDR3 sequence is CASSRSGRLNNEQFF. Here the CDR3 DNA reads TGTGCCAGCAGCCGTAGCGGCCGACTTAACAATGAGCAGTTCTTC.

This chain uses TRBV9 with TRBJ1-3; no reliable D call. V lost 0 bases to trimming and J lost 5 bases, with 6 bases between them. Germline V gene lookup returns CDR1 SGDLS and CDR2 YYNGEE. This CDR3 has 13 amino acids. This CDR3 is CASSVDERNTIYF. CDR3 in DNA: TGTGCCAGCAGCGTAGACGAGCGAAACACCATATATTTT.

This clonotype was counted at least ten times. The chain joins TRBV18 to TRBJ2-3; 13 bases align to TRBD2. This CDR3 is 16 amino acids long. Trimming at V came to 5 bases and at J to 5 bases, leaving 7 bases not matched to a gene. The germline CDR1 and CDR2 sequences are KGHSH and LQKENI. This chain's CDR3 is CASSSTSGRALDTQYF. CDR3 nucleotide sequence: TGTGCCAGCTCATCTACTAGCGGGAGGGCCCTAGATACGCAGTATTTT.

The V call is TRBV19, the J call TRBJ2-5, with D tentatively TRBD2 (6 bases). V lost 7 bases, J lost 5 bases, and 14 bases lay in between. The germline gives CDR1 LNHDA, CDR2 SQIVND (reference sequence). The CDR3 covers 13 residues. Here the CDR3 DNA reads TGTGCCAGTAAGGAGGGAGCTTGGGAGACCCAGTACTTC. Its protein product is CASKEGAWETQYF.

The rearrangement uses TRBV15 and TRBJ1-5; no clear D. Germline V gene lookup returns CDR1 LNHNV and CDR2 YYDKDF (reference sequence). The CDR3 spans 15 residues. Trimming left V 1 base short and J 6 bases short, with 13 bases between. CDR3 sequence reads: CATSRGSGYGQPQHF. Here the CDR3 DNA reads TGTGCCACCAGCAGAGGGTCCGGGTATGGTCAGCCCCAGCATTTT.

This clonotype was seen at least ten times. The CDR3 is CASSPPRIGGWTEAFF. CDR3 sequence (DNA): TGTGCCAGCAGCCCCCCCAGGATAGGCGGGTGGACTGAAGCTTTCTTT. The chain links TRBV3-1 to TRBJ1-1; D unclear. The CDR3 covers 16 residues. Germline values: CDR1 LGHDT, CDR2 YNNKEL (reference sequence). V lost 4 bases and J 5 bases, leaving 20 bases between the germline ends.

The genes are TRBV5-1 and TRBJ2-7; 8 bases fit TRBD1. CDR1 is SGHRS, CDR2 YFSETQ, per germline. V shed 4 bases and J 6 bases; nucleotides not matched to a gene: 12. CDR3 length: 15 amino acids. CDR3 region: CASSQTTGGYGEQYF. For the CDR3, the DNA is TGCGCCAGCAGCCAAACAACAGGGGGATACGGCGAGCAGTACTTC.

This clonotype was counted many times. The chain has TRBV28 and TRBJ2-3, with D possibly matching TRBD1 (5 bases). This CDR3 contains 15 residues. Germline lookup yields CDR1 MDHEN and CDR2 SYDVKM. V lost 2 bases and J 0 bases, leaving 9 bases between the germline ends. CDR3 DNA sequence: TGTGCCAGCAGTTTAATCGCAGGGAGCACAGATACGCAGTATTTT. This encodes CASSLIAGSTDTQYF.

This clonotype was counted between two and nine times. The CDR3 protein is CASSFSNAGDHTF. CDR3 bases: TGTGCCAGCAGCTTCTCTAATGCGGGGGACCACACCTTC. This chain uses TRBV7-9 with TRBJ1-2, with TRBD1 as a possible D gene (5 bases). CDR3 length: 13 amino acids. Germline loops: CDR1 SEHNR, CDR2 FQNEAQ (reference sequence). The V gene lost 3 bases and the J gene lost 12 bases, with 17 bases spanning the gap.

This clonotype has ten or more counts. The CDR3 loop reads CASSQDGQGAYRGEAFF. CDR3 DNA: TGCGCCAGCAGCCAAGACGGACAGGGGGCCTATCGAGGTGAAGCTTTCTTT. This chain links TRBV4-3 with TRBJ1-1, with 11 bases lining up with TRBD1. The V gene's germline CDR1 is LGHNA and CDR2 YSLEER. After removal of 0 bases from V and 7 bases from J, the junction contained 10 bases not matched to a gene. The CDR3 is 17 amino acids.

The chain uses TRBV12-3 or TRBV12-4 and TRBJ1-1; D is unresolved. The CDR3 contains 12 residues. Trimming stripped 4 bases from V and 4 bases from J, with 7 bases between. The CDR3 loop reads CASSSRPTEAFF. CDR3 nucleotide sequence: TGTGCCAGCAGTTCTCGTCCCACTGAAGCTTTCTTT.

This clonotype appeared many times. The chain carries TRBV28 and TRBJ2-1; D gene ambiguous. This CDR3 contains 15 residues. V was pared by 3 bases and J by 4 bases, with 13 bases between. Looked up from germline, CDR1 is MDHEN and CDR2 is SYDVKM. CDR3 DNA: TGTGCCAGCAGTTTCGGGCCAACAGTTTACAATGAGCAGTTCTTC. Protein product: CASSFGPTVYNEQFF. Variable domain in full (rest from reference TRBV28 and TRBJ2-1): DVKVTQSSRYLVKRTGEKVFLECVQDMDHENMFWYRQDPGLGLRLIYFSYDVKMKEKGDIPEGYSVSREKKERFSLILESASTNQTSMYLCASSFGPTVYNEQFFGPGTRLTVL.

CDR3 nucleotides: TGTGCCAGCAGTTACAGGCCAGAACAGCCCCAGCATTTT. It specifies CASSYRPEQPQHF. The rearrangement joins TRBV6-2 or TRBV6-3 to TRBJ1-5; D unclear. Trimming left V 2 bases short and J 7 bases short, with 9 bases between. This CDR3 is 13 amino acids long. CDR1 is MNHEY and CDR2 is SVGEGT in the germline V gene.

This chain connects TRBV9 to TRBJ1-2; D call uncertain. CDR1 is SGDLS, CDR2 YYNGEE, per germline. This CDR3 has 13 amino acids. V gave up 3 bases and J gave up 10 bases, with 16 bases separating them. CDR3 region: CASSGGPRQYYTF. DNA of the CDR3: TGTGCCAGCAGCGGAGGCCCGAGACAATACTACACCTTC.

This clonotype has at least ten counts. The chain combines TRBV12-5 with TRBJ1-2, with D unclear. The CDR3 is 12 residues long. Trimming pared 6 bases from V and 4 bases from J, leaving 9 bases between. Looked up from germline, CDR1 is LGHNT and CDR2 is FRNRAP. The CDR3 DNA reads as TGTGCTAGTGGCCGGGCCTTCTATGGCTACACCTTC. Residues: CASGRAFYGYTF.

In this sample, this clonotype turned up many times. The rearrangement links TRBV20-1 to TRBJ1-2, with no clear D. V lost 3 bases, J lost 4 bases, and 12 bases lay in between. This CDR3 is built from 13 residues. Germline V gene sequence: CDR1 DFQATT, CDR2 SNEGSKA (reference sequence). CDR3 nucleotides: TGCAGTGCTAGCGGACTAACGGGCTATGGCTACACCTTC. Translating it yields CSASGLTGYGYTF.

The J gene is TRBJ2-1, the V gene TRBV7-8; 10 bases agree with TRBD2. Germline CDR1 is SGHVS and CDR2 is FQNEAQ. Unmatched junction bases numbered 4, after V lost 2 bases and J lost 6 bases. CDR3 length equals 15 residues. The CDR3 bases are TGTGCCAGCAGCTTACCAGCGGGAGGGCCCAATGAGCAGTTCTTC. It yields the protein CASSLPAGGPNEQFF.

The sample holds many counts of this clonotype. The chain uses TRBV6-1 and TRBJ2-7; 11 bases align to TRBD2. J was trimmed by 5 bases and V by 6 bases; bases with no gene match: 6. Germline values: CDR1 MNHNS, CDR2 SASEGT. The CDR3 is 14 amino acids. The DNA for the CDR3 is TGTGCCAGCAGGGGACTAGCGGTAGTCCACGAGCAGTACTTC. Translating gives CASRGLAVVHEQYF.

The CDR3 protein is CASSVIAGGGTDTQYF. CDR3 in DNA: TGTGCCAGTAGTGTCATAGCGGGAGGAGGCACAGATACGCAGTATTTT. J is TRBJ2-3 and V is TRBV19, with 10 bases matching TRBD2. This CDR3 contains 16 residues. Germline-derived CDR1 and CDR2 are LNHDA and SQIVND (reference sequence). J lost 1 base, V lost 5 bases, and 6 bases had no gene match.

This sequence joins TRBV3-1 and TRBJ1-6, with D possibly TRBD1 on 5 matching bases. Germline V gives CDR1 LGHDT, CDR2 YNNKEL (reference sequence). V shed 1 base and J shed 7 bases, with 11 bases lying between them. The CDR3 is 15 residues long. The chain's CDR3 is CASSQGDAENSPLHF. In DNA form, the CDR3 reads TGTGCCAGCAGCCAAGGGGACGCGGAGAATTCACCCCTCCACTTT.

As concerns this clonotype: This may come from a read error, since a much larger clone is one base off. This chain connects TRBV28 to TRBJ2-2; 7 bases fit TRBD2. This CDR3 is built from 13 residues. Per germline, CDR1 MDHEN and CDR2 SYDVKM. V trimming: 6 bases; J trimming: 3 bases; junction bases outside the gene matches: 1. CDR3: CASRGGDTGELFF. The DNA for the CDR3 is TGTGCCAGCAGGGGAGGGGACACCGGGGAGCTGTTTTTT.

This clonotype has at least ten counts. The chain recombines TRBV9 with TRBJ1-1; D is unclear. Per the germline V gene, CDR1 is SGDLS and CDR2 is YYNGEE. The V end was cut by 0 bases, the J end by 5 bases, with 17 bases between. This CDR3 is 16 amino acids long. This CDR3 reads CASSVEPDPGRTEAFF. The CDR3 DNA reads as TGTGCCAGCAGCGTAGAGCCAGACCCAGGACGGACTGAAGCTTTCTTT.

CDR3 nucleotide sequence: TGTGCCAGCAGCTTAGAACTAGCGGGAGGGACCGAGCAGTACTTC. Encoded protein: CASSLELAGGTEQYF. V usage is TRBV7-2 and J usage is TRBJ2-7; TRBD2 agrees at 13 bases. Unmatched junction bases numbered 3, after V lost 1 base and J lost 6 bases. This CDR3 region has 15 residues. Germline loops: CDR1 SGHTA, CDR2 FQGNSA.

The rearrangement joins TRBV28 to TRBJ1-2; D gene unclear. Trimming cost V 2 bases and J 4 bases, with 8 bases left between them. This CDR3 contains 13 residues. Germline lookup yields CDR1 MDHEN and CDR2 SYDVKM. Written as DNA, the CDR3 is TGTGCCAGCAGTTTACTGAGGAGCTATGGCTACACCTTC. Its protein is CASSLLRSYGYTF.